This T cell receptor (beta chain) was identified during a study of blood T cell repertoires in COVID-19. Trimming removed 0 bases from V and 2 bases from J, with 8 bases in between. Germline V lookup: CDR1 SGHTA, CDR2 FQGNSA. The CDR3 is made up of 14 amino acids. Produced via immunoSEQ multiplex PCR; TCRdb's table is partial and in-frame only. The data contain about 45,000 clones, around 90% of them singletons. The source material was peripheral blood. The chain couples TRBV7-2 to TRBJ2-7, with a tentative D call TRBD2 (6 bases). This receptor was identified in a woman of 80 years or more in a cohort sampled during active or convalescent COVID-19. The CDR3 DNA follows: TGTGCCAGCAGCTTAGCACTAGCCCCCTACGAGCAGTACTTC. Protein: CASSLALAPYEQYF. Variable domain in full (rest from reference TRBV7-2 and TRBJ2-7): GAGVSQSPSNKVTEKGKDVELRCDPISGHTALYWYRQSLGQGLEFLIYFQGNSAPDKSGLPSDRFSAERTGGSVSTLTIQRTQQEDSAVYLCASSLALAPYEQYFGPGTRLTVT.